A single sample gave rise to the 20 T cell receptor beta chains below, sequenced in a study of control samples from healthy donors and cancer patients. TCRdb's table, derived via immunoSEQ multiplex PCR, lists solely in-frame clones and lacks some. The sample carries approximately 90,000 clones, around 85% recorded once. The sample comprised blood. The source is a man aged 25 to 40 in good health.

The J gene is TRBJ2-7, the V gene TRBV3-1 (or the pseudogene TRBV3-2), with D uncertain. The germline V gene encodes CDR1 LGHDT and CDR2 YNNKEL (reference sequence). CDR3 length: 14 amino acids. V lost 0 bases, J lost 2 bases, and 8 bases lay in between. The CDR3: CASSQDTPPYEQYF. In DNA form, the CDR3 reads TGTGCCAGCAGCCAAGATACCCCCCCCTACGAGCAGTACTTC.

The rearrangement uses TRBV13 and TRBJ1-1; tentative D call: TRBD1 (6 bases). The CDR3 totals 16 residues. With 4 bases removed from V and 2 bases from J, the gap between germline ends came to 17 bases. Germline lookup yields CDR1 PRHDT and CDR2 FYEKMQ (reference sequence). The DNA of the CDR3 is TGTGCCAGCAGCTCATTTACCGGGACAATTAACACTGAAGCTTTCTTT. As protein: CASSSFTGTINTEAFF.

The chain employs TRBV25-1 and TRBJ1-1, with 7 bases fitting TRBD1. There are 15 residues in the CDR3. After removal of 1 base from V and 8 bases from J, the junction contained 10 bases not matched to a gene. Germline V gene lookup returns CDR1 MGHDK and CDR2 SYGVNS. CDR3 nucleotide sequence: TGTGCCAGCAGTGAATCCCACAGGGGCGGTACAGAAGCTTTCTTT. As protein: CASSESHRGGTEAFF.

The chain has TRBV25-1 and TRBJ1-4; weak D call: TRBD1 (5 bases). Germline CDR1 reads MGHDK; CDR2 reads SYGVNS. The CDR3 spans 12 residues. V was shortened by 7 bases and J by 7 bases, with 10 bases between the two germline ends. The CDR3 bases are TGTGCCAGCAAGGGGCAGAGTGAAAAACTGTTTTTT. This translates into CASKGQSEKLFF.

The chain uses TRBV5-1 and TRBJ1-4; unclear D gene. Germline V lookup: CDR1 SGHRS, CDR2 YFSETQ. Trimming took off 0 bases at V and 2 bases at J, with 8 bases between the two ends. The CDR3 length is 15 residues. CDR3 sequence reads: CASSLERATNEKLFF. The CDR3 DNA sequence: TGCGCCAGCAGCTTGGAGAGGGCCACTAATGAAAAACTGTTTTTT.

The chain is built from TRBV7-3 and TRBJ1-1, with 8 bases fitting TRBD1. The CDR3 extends over 14 amino acids. With V trimmed by 6 bases and J by 5 bases, 8 bases remained unmatched. CDR1 is SGHTA, CDR2 FQGTGA, per germline. The CDR3 coding sequence is TGTGCCAGCAGAAACGGGACAGGCGGGACTGAAGCTTTCTTT. This sequence encodes CASRNGTGGTEAFF.

The chain carries TRBV2 and TRBJ1-2; D unclear. V was trimmed by 4 bases and J by 4 bases, leaving 16 bases between them. The germline V gene encodes CDR1 SNHLY and CDR2 FYNNEI. This CDR3 is built from 15 residues. The CDR3 region is CASSATDGFSYGYTF. Here the CDR3 DNA reads TGTGCCAGCAGTGCTACGGACGGATTTTCCTATGGCTACACCTTC.

This rearrangement joins TRBV7-8 to TRBJ2-3; 16 nucleotides line up with TRBD2. Losses at the gene ends were 6 bases for V and 4 bases for J; bases not matched to a gene: 7. The CDR3 runs to 17 residues. In germline, CDR1 is SGHVS, CDR2 FQNEAQ. The CDR3 bases are TGTGCCAGCAGGGGACTAGCGGGGGGGCCTCTATCAGATACGCAGTATTTT. It is translated as CASRGLAGGPLSDTQYF. The complete variable domain, with remaining parts taken from reference TRBV7-8 and TRBJ2-3, reads GAGVSQSPRYKVAKRGQDVALRCDPISGHVSLFWYQQALGQGPEFLTYFQNEAQLDKSGLPSDRFFAERPEGSVSTLKIQRTQQEDSAVYLCASRGLAGGPLSDTQYFGPGTRLTVL.

The chain joins TRBV2 to TRBJ1-6, with D possibly matching TRBD1 (5 bases). Germline assignment: CDR1 SNHLY and CDR2 FYNNEI. The CDR3 extends over 13 amino acids. Trimming shortened V by 10 bases and J by 8 bases, and 15 bases separated the two germline ends. Here the CDR3 DNA reads TGTGCCACCCGACAGTACCCTGATTCACCCCTCCACTTT. This encodes CATRQYPDSPLHF.

This chain joins TRBV19 and TRBJ1-5; unclear D gene. The CDR3 extends over 12 amino acids. Germline V gene data show CDR1 as LNHDA and CDR2 as SQIVND (reference sequence). Trimming pared 2 bases from V and 6 bases from J, leaving 5 bases between. The CDR3 bases are TGTGCCAGTAGTATAAGGCCTCAGCCCCAGCATTTT. It codes for CASSIRPQPQHF.

DNA of the CDR3: TGTGCCAGCAGTTTCAGGTCTAATCAGCCCCAGCATTTT. Amino acid sequence: CASSFRSNQPQHF. The rearrangement uses TRBV28 and TRBJ1-5; D not certain. This CDR3 has 13 amino acids. Trimming removed 3 bases at V and 4 bases at J, with 7 bases between. From germline, CDR1 is MDHEN and CDR2 SYDVKM.

The table lists this clone with a count of one. The chain couples TRBV6-2 or TRBV6-3 to TRBJ2-1; D not certain. The CDR3 is 17 residues long. Between the trimmed V and J ends, which lost 0 bases and 0 bases, there was a span of 12 bases. The germline V gene has CDR1 MNHEY and CDR2 SVGEGT. CDR3 in amino acids: CASSYSKSSNSYNEQFF. The CDR3 nucleotides are TGTGCCAGCAGTTACTCGAAGTCCAGTAACTCCTACAATGAGCAGTTCTTC.

This clone has a single count. The gene calls are TRBV9 and TRBJ1-1; D is possibly TRBD1 (5 bases). Trimming shortened V by 0 bases and J by 5 bases, and 17 bases separated the two germline ends. This CDR3 is 16 amino acids long. CDR1 is SGDLS and CDR2 is YYNGEE in the germline V gene. Here the CDR3 DNA reads TGTGCCAGCAGCGTAGATCCCAAAGGACGGGGGACTGAAGCTTTCTTT. Amino acids: CASSVDPKGRGTEAFF.

The chain carries TRBV24-1 and TRBJ2-1, with 8 bases fitting TRBD2. With V trimmed by 12 bases and J by 2 bases, 8 bases remained unmatched. The CDR3 extends over 14 amino acids. Germline V CDR1 and CDR2: KGHDR, SFDVKD. CDR3 nucleotide sequence: TGTGCCTCAGTACTAGCGGCAACCTACAATGAGCAGTTCTTC. It yields the protein CASVLAATYNEQFF.

This clone was counted once. This sequence joins TRBV12-3 or TRBV12-4 and TRBJ1-2; tentative D call: TRBD1 (5 bases). This CDR3 has 13 residues. V shed 9 bases and J shed 4 bases, with 15 bases lying between them. CDR3 sequence reads: CASTEDGAYGYTF. The DNA for the CDR3 is TGTGCCAGTACGGAGGACGGGGCCTATGGCTACACCTTC.

The chain is built from TRBV28 and TRBJ2-2; D possibly uses TRBD1 or TRBD2 (6 bases each). Germline V gene data show CDR1 as MDHEN and CDR2 as SYDVKM. The V end was cut by 4 bases, the J end by 2 bases, with 8 bases between. The CDR3 totals 14 residues. As DNA, the CDR3 is TGTGCCAGCAGTTGGGGGGCCAACACCGGGGAGCTGTTTTTT. Protein: CASSWGANTGELFF. The full variable domain, completed using reference TRBV28 and TRBJ2-2, is DVKVTQSSRYLVKRTGEKVFLECVQDMDHENMFWYRQDPGLGLRLIYFSYDVKMKEKGDIPEGYSVSREKKERFSLILESASTNQTSMYLCASSWGANTGELFFGEGSRLTVL.

This rearrangement joins TRBV10-1 to TRBJ2-3; 9 nucleotides agree with TRBD1. Germline loops: CDR1 WNHNN, CDR2 SYGVQD (reference sequence). The CDR3 covers 15 residues. Trimming took 1 base from V and 8 from J; bases not matched to a gene: 7. The CDR3 DNA sequence: TGCGCCAGCAGTGAGTTCACAGGGGGCGTGGGTACGCAGTATTTT. Protein: CASSEFTGGVGTQYF.

The chain has TRBV6-5 and TRBJ1-1; D is ambiguous. The V end lost 8 bases, the J end lost 10 bases, and 11 bases lay between the germline ends. CDR1 is MNHEY and CDR2 is SVGAGI in the germline V gene. This CDR3 comprises 10 residues. CDR3 in DNA: TGTGCCAGCGGCGACGGTCCAGCTTTCTTT. Protein product: CASGDGPAFF.

The gene calls are TRBV5-8 and TRBJ2-7; no firm D call. The CDR3 has 13 residues. Trimming left V 4 bases short and J 0 bases short, with 8 bases between. CDR1 and CDR2 (germline): SGHTS, YDEGEE. The chain's CDR3 is CASSRGRSYEQYF. The CDR3, as DNA: TGTGCCAGCAGCCGCGGACGCTCCTACGAGCAGTACTTC.

The V and J genes are TRBV5-1 and TRBJ2-5; 7 positions agree with TRBD2. Germline V lookup: CDR1 SGHRS, CDR2 YFSETQ. The J segment lost 0 bases and the V segment lost 4 bases, leaving 12 bases of the junction unmatched. This CDR3 is built from 17 residues. CDR3 loop: CASSHRLGGKDQETQYF. The DNA of the CDR3 is TGCGCCAGCAGCCATCGACTCGGGGGGAAGGACCAAGAGACCCAGTACTTC.